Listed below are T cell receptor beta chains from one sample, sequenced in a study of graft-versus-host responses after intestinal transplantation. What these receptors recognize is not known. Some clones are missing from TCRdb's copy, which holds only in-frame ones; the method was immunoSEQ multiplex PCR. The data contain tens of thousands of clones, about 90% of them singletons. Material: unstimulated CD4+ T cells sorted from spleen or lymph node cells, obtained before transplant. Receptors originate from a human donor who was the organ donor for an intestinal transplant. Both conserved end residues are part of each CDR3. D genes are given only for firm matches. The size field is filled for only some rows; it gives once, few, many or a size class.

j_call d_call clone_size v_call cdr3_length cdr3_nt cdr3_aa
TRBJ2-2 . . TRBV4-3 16 TGCGCCAGCAGCCAAGATGGGGGACTCTACACCGGGGAGCTGTTTTTT CASSQDGGLYTGELFF
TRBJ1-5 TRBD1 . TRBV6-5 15 TGTGCCAGCAGTTATACGACAGGGACGGATCAGCCCCAGCATTTT CASSYTTGTDQPQHF
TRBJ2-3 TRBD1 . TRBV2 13 TGTGCCAGCGGACAGGGTAACACAGATACGCAGTATTTT CASGQGNTDTQYF
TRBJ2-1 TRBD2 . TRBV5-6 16 TGTGCCAGCAGCTCGCCTACTAGCGCCAACTACAATGAGCAGTTCTTC CASSSPTSANYNEQFF
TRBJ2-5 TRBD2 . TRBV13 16 TGTGCCAGCAGCTTATCACGGGGCGGGAGTCGGGAGACCCAGTACTTC CASSLSRGGSRETQYF
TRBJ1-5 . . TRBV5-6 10 TGTCCGGAGGGGAGGCAGCCCCAGCATTTT CPEGRQPQHF
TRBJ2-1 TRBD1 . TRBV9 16 TGTGCCAGCAGCGTAGTAGGGGACAGGGCCTACAATGAGCAGTTCTTC CASSVVGDRAYNEQFF
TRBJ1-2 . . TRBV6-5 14 TGTGCCAGCAGTACAGGGATCGTGAACTATGGCTACACCTTC CASSTGIVNYGYTF
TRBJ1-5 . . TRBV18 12 TGTGCCAGCTCACCTCAAAATCAGCCCCAGCATTTT CASSPQNQPQHF
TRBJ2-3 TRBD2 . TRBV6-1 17 TGTGCCAGCAGTGAAGAAGCAAGGACTAGCGGGAGGTATACGCAGTATTTT CASSEEARTSGRYTQYF
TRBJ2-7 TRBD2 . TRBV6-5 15 TGTGCCAGCAGCCGAGGACTAGCGGGAATATACGAGCAGTACTTC CASSRGLAGIYEQYF
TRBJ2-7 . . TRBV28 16 TGTGCCACCACCGACAGACAATCTCTGGGGACCTACGAGCAGTACTTC CATTDRQSLGTYEQYF
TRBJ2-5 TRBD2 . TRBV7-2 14 TGTGCCAGCAGCTTAACTAGCGGGAGAGAGACCCAGTACTTC CASSLTSGRETQYF
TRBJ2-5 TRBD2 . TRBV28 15 TGTGCCAGCAGCCCTCGGGGGGGAGACTGGGAGACCCAGTACTTC CASSPRGGDWETQYF
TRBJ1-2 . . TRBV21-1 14 TGTGCCAGCAGCATCGGACAGGTACTCTATGGCTACACCTTC CASSIGQVLYGYTF
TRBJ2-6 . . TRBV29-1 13 TGCAGCGTTGCGTTGTCTGGGGCCAACGTCCTGACTTTC CSVALSGANVLTF
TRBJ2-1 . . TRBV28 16 TGTGCCAGCAGTTTATCCGGGGTTAGCTCCTACAATGAGCAGTTCTTC CASSLSGVSSYNEQFF
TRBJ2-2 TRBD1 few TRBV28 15 TGTGCCAGCAGGATACAGGGGTCAAACACCGGGGAGCTGTTTTTT CASRIQGSNTGELFF
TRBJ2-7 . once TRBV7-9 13 TGTGCCAGCAGCTTAGGAGGGGGCTACGAGCAGTACTTC CASSLGGGYEQYF
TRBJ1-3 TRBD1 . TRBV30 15 TGTGCCTGGAGCCTACCCGACAGGGGCGGAAACACCATATATTTT CAWSLPDRGGNTIYF
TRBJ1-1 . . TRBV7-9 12 TGTGCCAGCAGCGAGGGGAACACTGAAGCTTTCTTT CASSEGNTEAFF
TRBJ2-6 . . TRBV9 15 TGTGCCAGCAGCGTAGCCAACTCTGGGGCCAACGTCCTGACTTTC CASSVANSGANVLTF
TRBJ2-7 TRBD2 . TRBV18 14 TGTGCCAGCTCACCAAAGCGGGGCTCCTACGAGCAGTACTTC CASSPKRGSYEQYF
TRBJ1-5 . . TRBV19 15 TGTGCCAGTAGGGCCGAGGAGGGATGGAATCAGCCCCAGCATTTT CASRAEEGWNQPQHF
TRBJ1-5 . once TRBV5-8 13 TGTGCCAGCACCTCGCCGAACTTCGTGCCCCAGCATTTT CASTSPNFVPQHF
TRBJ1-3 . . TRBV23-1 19 TGCGCCAGCAGTCTTAATGGGCAGGTCAAGATTCGAAATAGGAACACCATATATTTT CASSLNGQVKIRNRNTIYF
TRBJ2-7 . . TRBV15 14 TGTGCCACCAGCAGAGGACAGTTTGCCTACGAGCAGTACTTC CATSRGQFAYEQYF
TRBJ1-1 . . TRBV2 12 TGTGCCAGCATATTGGTGTACTCTGAAGCTTTCTTT CASILVYSEAFF
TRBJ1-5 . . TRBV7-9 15 TGTGCCAGCAGCTTCGATGGGGGGGCGGGTCAGCCCCAGCATTTT CASSFDGGAGQPQHF
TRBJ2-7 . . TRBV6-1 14 TGTGCCAGCAGTGAGGGGGCGCTTAGGTACGAGCAGTACTTC CASSEGALRYEQYF
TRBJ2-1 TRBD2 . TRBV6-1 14 TGTGCCAGCAGGGCTAGCGGAACATACAATGAGCAGTTCTTC CASRASGTYNEQFF
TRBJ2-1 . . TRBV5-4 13 TGTGCCAGCAGCTTGGGGGGGGACGATGAGCAGTTCTTC CASSLGGDDEQFF
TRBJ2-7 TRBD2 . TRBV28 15 TGTGCCAGCAGTTCGCCTAGCGGGAGATGGAGTGAGCAGTACTTC CASSSPSGRWSEQYF
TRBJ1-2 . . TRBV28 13 TGTGCCAGCAGTCCTCAGCAGGGGTTGGGCTACACCTTC CASSPQQGLGYTF
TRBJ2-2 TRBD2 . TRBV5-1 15 TGCGCCAGCAGGCTAGCGGGAGGGGACACCGGGGAGCTGTTTTTT CASRLAGGDTGELFF
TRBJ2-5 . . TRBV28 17 TGTGCCAGCAACCAAAAACAGGGAGGGCTTTTGATCGAGACCCAGTACTTC CASNQKQGGLLIETQYF